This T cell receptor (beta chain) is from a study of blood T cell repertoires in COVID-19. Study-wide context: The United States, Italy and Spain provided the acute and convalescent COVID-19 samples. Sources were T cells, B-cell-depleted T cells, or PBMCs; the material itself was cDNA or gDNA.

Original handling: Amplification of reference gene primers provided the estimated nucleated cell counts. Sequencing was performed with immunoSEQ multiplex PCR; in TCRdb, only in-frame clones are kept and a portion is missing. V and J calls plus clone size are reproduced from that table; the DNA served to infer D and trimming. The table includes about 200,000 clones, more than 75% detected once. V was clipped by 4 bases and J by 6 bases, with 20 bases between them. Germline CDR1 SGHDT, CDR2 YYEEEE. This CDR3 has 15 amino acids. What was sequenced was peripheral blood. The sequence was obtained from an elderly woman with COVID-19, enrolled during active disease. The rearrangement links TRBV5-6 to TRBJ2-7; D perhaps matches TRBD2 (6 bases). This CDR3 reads CASSVPGRGSGEQYF. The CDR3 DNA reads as TGTGCCAGCAGCGTGCCGGGACGGGGGAGCGGCGAGCAGTACTTC.